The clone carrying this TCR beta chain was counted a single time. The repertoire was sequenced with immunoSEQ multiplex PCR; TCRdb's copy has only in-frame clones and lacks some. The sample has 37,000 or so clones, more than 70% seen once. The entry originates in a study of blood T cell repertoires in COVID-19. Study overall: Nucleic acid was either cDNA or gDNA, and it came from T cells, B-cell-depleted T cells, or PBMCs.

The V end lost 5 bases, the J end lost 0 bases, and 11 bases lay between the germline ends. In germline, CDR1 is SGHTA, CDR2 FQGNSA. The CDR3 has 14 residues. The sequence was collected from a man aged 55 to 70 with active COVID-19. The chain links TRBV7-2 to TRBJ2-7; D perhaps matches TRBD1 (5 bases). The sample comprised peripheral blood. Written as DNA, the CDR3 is TGTGCCAGCAGCGCCGACAGATCCTCCTACGAGCAGTACTTC. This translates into CASSADRSSYEQYF.